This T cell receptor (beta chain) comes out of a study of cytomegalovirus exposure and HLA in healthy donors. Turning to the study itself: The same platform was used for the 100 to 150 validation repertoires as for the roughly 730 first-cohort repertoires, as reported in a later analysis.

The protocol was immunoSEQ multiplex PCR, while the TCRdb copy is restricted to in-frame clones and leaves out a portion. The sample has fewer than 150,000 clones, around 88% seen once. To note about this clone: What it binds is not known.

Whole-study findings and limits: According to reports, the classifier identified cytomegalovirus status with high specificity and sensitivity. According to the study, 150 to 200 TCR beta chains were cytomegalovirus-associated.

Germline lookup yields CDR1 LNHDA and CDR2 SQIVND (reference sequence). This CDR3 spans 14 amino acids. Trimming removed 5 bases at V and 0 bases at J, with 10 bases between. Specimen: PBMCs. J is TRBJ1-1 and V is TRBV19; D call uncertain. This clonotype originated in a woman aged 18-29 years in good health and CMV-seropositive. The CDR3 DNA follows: TGTGCCAGTAGTGCTCAGTCTGTGAACACTGAAGCTTTCTTT. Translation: CASSAQSVNTEAFF.